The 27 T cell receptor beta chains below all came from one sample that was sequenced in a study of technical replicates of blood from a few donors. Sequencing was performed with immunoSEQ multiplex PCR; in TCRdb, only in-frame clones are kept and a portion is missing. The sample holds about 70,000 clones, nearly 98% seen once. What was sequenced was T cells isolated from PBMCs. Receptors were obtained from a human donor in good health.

This CDR3 is CASDRRTGELFF. The CDR3 nucleotides are TGTGCCAGTGACAGGAGAACCGGGGAGCTGTTTTTT. V and J are TRBV19 and TRBJ2-2, with a possible D match to TRBD1 (6 bases). The CDR3 totals 12 residues. Germline V gives CDR1 LNHDA, CDR2 SQIVND (reference sequence). The V gene lost 8 bases and the J gene lost 5 bases, with 9 bases spanning the gap.

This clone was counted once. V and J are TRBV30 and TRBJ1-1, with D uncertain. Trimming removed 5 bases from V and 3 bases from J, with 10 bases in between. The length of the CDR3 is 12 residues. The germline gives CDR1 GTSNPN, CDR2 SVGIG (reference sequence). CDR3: CAWGVYDTEAFF. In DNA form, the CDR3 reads TGTGCCTGGGGAGTCTATGACACTGAAGCTTTCTTT.

CDR3 protein: CASSIGRAGYGDTQYF. The DNA of the CDR3 is TGTGCCAGTAGTATAGGAAGGGCAGGGTACGGAGATACGCAGTATTTT. The chain is built from TRBV19 and TRBJ2-3; D perhaps matches TRBD1 (5 bases). Germline CDR1 is LNHDA and CDR2 is SQIVND (reference sequence). Trimming shortened V by 1 base and J by 5 bases, and 16 bases separated the two germline ends. This CDR3 has 16 residues.

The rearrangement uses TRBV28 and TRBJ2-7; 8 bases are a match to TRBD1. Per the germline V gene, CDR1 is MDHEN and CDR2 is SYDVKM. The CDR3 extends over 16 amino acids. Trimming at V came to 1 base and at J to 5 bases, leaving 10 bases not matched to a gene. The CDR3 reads CASSLLTTGEGDEQYF. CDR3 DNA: TGTGCCAGCAGTTTATTGACGACAGGGGAAGGCGACGAGCAGTACTTC. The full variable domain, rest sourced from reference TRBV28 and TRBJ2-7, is DVKVTQSSRYLVKRTGEKVFLECVQDMDHENMFWYRQDPGLGLRLIYFSYDVKMKEKGDIPEGYSVSREKKERFSLILESASTNQTSMYLCASSLLTTGEGDEQYFGPGTRLTVT.

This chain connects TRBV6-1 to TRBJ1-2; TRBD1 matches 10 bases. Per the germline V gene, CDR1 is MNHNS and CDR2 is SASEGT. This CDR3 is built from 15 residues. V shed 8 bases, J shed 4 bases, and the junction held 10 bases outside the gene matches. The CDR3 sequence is CASRDRQGAIYGYTF. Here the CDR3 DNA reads TGTGCCAGCCGAGACAGACAGGGGGCTATCTATGGCTACACCTTC.

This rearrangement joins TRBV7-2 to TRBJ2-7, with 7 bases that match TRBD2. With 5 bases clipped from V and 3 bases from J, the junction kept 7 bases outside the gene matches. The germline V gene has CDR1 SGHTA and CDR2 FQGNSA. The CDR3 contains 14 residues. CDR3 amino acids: CASSRSGTNYEQYF. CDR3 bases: TGTGCCAGCAGCCGGTCCGGGACTAACTACGAGCAGTACTTC.

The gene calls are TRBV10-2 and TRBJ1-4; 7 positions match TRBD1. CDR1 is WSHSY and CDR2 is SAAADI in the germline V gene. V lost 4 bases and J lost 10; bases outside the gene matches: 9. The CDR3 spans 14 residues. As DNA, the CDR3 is TGCGCCAGCAGTGGGGGACAGCTTAGCGGAAAACTGTTTTTT. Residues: CASSGGQLSGKLFF.

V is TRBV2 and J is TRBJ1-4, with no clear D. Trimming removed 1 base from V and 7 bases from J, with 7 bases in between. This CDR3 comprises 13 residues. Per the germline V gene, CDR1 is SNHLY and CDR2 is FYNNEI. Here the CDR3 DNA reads TGTGCCAGCAGTGAAGTGAACTTTGAAAAACTGTTTTTT. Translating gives CASSEVNFEKLFF.

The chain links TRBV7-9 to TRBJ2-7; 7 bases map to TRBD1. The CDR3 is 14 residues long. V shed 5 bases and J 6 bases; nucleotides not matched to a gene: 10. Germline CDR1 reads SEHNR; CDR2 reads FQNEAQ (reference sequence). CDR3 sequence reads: CASSLGDSRLEQYF. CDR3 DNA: TGTGCCAGCAGCCTCGGGGACAGCCGCCTCGAGCAGTACTTC.

The CDR3 DNA reads TGTGCCAGTAGTATGGCGGTCGTGGACTACGAGCAGTACTTC. Residues: CASSMAVVDYEQYF. The chain uses TRBV19 and TRBJ2-7, with unresolved D. Germline V gives CDR1 LNHDA, CDR2 SQIVND (reference sequence). The ends were cut back, 3 bases at V and 3 bases at J, with 12 bases in the middle. This CDR3 is 14 amino acids long.

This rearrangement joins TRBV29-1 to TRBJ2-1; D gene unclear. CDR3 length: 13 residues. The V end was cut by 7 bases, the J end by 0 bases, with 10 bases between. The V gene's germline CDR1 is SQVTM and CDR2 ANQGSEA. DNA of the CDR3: TGCAGCGAAGAGGCCCTCTCCTACAATGAGCAGTTCTTC. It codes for CSEEALSYNEQFF.

In DNA, the CDR3 is TGTGCCAGCAGTTCAGAGACAGGGACTTTCTTT. Its translation is CASSSETGTFF. The rearrangement links TRBV6-5 to TRBJ1-1, with 7 bases lining up with TRBD1. This CDR3 comprises 11 residues. The germline CDR1 and CDR2 sequences are MNHEY and SVGAGI. V lost 4 bases and J lost 12; bases outside the gene matches: 5.

In DNA form, the CDR3 reads TGTGCCAGCCGGCGACTAGCGGGGTTAAACATTCAGTACTTC. Its protein is CASRRLAGLNIQYF. The chain recombines TRBV6-1 with TRBJ2-4, with TRBD2 identical over 11 bases. Germline trimming cut 8 bases from V and 6 bases from J; bases unmatched to any gene: 6. This CDR3 is 14 amino acids long. Looked up from germline, CDR1 is MNHNS and CDR2 is SASEGT.

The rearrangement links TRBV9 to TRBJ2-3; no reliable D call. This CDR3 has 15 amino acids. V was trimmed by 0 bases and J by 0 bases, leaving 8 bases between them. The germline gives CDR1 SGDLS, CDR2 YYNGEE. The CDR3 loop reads CASSVVPSSTDTQYF. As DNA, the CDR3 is TGTGCCAGCAGCGTAGTCCCCTCTAGCACAGATACGCAGTATTTT.

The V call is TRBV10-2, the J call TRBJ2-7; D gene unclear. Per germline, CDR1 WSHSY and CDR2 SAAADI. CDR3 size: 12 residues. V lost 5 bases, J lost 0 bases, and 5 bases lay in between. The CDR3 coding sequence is TGCGCCAGCAGTCTATACTCCTACGAGCAGTACTTC. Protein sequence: CASSLYSYEQYF.

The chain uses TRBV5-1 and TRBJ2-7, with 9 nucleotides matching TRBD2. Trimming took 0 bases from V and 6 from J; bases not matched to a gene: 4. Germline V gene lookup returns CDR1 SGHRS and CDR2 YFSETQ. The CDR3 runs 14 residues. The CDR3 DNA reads TGCGCCAGCAGCTTGGTAGCGGGAGATATCGAGCAGTACTTC. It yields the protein CASSLVAGDIEQYF.

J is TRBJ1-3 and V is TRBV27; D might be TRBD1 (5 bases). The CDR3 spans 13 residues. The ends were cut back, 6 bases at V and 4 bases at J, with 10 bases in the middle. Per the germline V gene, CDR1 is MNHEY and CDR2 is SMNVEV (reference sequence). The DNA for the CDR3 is TGTGCCAGCAGACCAGGGAACGGAAACACCATATATTTT. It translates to CASRPGNGNTIYF.

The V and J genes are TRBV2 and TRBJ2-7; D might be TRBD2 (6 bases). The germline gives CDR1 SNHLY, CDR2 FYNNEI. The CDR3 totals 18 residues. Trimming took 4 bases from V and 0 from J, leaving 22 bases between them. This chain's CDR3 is CASSVAVFRDSNSYEQYF. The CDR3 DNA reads TGTGCCAGCAGTGTAGCCGTCTTCCGGGACTCGAACTCCTACGAGCAGTACTTC. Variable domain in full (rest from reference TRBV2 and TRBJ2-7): EPEVTQTPSHQVTQMGQEVILRCVPISNHLYFYWYRQILGQKVEFLVSFYNNEISEKSEIFDDQFSVERPDGSNFTLKIRSTKLEDSAMYFCASSVAVFRDSNSYEQYFGPGTRLTVT.

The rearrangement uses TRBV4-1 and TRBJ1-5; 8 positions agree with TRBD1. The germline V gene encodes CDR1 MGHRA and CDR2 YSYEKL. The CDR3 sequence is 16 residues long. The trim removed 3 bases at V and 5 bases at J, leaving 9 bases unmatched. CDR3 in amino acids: CASSHLPGQVDQPQHF. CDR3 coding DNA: TGCGCCAGCAGCCATTTACCGGGACAGGTCGATCAGCCCCAGCATTTT.

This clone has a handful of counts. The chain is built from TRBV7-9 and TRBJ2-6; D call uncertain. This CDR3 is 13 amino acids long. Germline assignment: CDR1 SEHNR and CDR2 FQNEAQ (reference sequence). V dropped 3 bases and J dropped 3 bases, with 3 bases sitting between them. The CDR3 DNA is TGTGCCAGCAGCTTCGGTGGGGCCAACGTCCTGACTTTC. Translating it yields CASSFGGANVLTF.

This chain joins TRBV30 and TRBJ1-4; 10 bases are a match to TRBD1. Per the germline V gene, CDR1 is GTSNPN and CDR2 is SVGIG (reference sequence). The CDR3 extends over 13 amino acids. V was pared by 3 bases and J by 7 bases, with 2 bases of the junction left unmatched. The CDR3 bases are TGTGCCTGGAGCGGACAGGGGGGTGAAAAACTGTTTTTT. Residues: CAWSGQGGEKLFF. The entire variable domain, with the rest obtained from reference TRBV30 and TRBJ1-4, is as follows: SQTIHQWPATLVQPVGSPLSLECTVEGTSNPNLYWYRQAAGRGLQLLFYSVGIGQISSEVPQNLSASRPQDRQFILSSKKLLLSDSGFYLCAWSGQGGEKLFFGSGTQLSVL.

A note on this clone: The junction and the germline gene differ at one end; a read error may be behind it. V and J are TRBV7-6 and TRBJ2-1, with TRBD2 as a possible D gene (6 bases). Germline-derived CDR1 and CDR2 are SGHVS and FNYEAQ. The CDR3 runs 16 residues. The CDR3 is CASSSPDGGNYNEQFF. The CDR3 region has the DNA TGTGCCAGTAGCTCCCCGGACGGGGGAAACTACAATGAGCAGTTCTTC.

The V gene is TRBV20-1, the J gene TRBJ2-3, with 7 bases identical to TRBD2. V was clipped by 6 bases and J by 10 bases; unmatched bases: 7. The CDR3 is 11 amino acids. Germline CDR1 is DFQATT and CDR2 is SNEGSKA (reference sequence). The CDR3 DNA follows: TGCAGTGCACTGACTAGCCTTTCGCAGTATTTT. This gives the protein CSALTSLSQYF.

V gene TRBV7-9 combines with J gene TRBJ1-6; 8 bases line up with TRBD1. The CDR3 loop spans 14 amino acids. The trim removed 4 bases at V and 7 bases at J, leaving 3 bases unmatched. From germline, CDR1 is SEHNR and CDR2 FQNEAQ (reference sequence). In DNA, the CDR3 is TGTGCCAGCAGCTCGGACAGGGCCAATTCACCCCTCCACTTT. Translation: CASSSDRANSPLHF.

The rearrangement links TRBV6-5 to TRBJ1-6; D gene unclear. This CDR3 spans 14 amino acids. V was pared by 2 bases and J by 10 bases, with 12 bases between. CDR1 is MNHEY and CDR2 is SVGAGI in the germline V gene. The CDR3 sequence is CASSYPPGYSPLHF. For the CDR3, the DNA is TGTGCCAGCAGTTACCCCCCGGGGTACTCACCCCTCCACTTT.

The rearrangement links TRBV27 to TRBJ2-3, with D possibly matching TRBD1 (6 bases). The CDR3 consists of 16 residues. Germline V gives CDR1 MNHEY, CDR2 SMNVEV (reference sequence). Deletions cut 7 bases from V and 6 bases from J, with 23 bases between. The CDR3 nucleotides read TGTGCCAGCACCCGGGGAGTGGGGGCACTCAGGGATACGCAGTATTTT. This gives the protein CASTRGVGALRDTQYF.

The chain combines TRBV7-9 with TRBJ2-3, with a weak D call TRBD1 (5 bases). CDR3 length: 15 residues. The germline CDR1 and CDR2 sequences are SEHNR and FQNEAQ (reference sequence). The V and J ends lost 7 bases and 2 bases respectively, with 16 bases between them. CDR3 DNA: TGTGCCAGCATCGCTACAGGAGTATACACAGATACGCAGTATTTT. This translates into CASIATGVYTDTQYF.